This T cell receptor (beta chain) was documented in a study of cytomegalovirus exposure and HLA in healthy donors. Whole-study results and caveats: According to the study, 150 to 200 TCR beta chains were cytomegalovirus-associated. TRBV6-2, TRBV6-3 and some other V segments were unresolvable in 87-base-pair reads. Researchers reported in a later analysis that a missense DCLRE1C variant was tied to TCR beta V- and J-gene trimming.

With 60 Vbeta and 13 Jbeta primers, the PCR was carried out. Original processing notes: In a later analysis, the count reached 76 million or so unique TCR beta chains, with 9 million to 11 million shared. Assay: immunoSEQ multiplex PCR; the TCRdb copy retains only in-frame clones and omits some. V, J and clone size are taken as reported in that table, and D and trimming were inferred from the DNA itself. Seen here are roughly 230,000 clones, about 90% observed once, and the top ten hold 1.7%. The CDR3 totals 16 residues. Looked up from germline, CDR1 is LNHNV and CDR2 is YYDKDF (reference sequence). Unmatched junction bases numbered 15, after V lost 4 bases and J lost 8 bases. In regard to this clone: Its specificity is unknown.

Source material: PBMCs. This chain connects TRBV15 to TRBJ1-2; TRBD1 aligns across 8 bases. The receptor was derived from a girl aged 2-10 years in good health and CMV-seronegative. CDR3 sequence (DNA): TGTGCCACCAGCACAGAGGTATACGGACAGGGTAGAGGCTACACCTTC. It encodes CATSTEVYGQGRGYTF.